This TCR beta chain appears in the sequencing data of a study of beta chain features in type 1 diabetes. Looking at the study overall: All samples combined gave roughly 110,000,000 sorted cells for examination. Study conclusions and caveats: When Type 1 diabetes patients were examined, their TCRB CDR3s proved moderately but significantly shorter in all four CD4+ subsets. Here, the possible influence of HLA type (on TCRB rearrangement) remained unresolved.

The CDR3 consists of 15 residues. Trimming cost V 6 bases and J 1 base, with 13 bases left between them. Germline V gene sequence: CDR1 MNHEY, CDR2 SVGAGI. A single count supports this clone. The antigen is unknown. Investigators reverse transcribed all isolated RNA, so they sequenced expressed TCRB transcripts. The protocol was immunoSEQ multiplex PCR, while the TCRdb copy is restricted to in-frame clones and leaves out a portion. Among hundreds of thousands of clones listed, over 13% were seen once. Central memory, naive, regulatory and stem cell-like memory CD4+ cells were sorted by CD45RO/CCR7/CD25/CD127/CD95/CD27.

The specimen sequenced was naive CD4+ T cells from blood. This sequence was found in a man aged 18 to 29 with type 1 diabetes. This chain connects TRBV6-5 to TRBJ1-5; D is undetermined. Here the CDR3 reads CASSSLGASNQPQHF. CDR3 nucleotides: TGTGCCAGCAGCTCTTTAGGAGCCAGCAATCAGCCCCAGCATTTT.